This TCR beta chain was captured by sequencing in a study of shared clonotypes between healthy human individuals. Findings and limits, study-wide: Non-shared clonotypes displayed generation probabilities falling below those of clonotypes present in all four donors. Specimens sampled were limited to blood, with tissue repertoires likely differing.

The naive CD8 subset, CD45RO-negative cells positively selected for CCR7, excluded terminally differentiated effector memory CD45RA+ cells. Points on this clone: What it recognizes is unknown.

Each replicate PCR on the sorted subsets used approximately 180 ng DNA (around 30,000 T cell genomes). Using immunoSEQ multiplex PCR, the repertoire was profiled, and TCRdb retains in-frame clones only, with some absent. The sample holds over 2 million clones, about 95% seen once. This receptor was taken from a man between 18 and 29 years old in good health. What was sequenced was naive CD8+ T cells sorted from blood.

The CDR3 nucleotides read TGCGCCAGCAGCCAAGAGGCACAGGGCTACGAGCAGTACTTC. As protein: CASSQEAQGYEQYF. This chain uses TRBV4-1 with TRBJ2-7; the D gene is possibly TRBD1 (6 bases). In germline, CDR1 is MGHRA, CDR2 YSYEKL. The CDR3 sequence is 14 residues long. Trimming removed 0 bases at V and 3 bases at J, with 9 bases between.